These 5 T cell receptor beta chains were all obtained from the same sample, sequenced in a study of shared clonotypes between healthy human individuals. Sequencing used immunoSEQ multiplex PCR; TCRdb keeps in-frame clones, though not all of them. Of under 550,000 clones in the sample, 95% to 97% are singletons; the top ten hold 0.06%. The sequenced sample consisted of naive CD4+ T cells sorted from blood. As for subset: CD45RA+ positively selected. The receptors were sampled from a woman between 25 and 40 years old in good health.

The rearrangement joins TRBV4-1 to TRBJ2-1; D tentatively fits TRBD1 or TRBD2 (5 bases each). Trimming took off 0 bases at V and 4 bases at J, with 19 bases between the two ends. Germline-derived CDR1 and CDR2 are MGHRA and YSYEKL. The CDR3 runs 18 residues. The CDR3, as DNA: TGCGCCAGCAGCCAAGATAGGTCCGTGGGGACCTTATACAATGAGCAGTTCTTC. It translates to CASSQDRSVGTLYNEQFF.

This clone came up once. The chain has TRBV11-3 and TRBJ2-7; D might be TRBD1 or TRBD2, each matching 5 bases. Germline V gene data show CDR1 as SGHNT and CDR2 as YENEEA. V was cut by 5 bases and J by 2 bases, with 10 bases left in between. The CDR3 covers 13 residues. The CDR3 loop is CASSQGPPYEQYF. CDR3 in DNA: TGTGCCAGCAGCCAGGGACCCCCCTACGAGCAGTACTTC.

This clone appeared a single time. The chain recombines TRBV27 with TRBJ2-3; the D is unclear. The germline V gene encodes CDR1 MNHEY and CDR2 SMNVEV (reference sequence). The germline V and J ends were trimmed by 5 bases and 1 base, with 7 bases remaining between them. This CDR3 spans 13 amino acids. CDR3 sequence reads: CASSTRGTDTQYF. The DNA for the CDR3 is TGTGCCAGCAGTACTCGGGGCACAGATACGCAGTATTTT.

The CDR3 reads CASSHHLQVAGVGIQYF. The CDR3 DNA reads as TGTGCCAGCAGCCACCACCTCCAGGTGGCAGGGGTAGGCATTCAGTACTTC. This rearrangement joins TRBV4-2 to TRBJ2-4; possibly TRBD1 for D (6 bases). Germline CDR1 LGHNA, CDR2 YNFKEQ. Trimming stripped 3 bases from V and 9 bases from J, with 24 bases between. The CDR3 contains 17 residues.

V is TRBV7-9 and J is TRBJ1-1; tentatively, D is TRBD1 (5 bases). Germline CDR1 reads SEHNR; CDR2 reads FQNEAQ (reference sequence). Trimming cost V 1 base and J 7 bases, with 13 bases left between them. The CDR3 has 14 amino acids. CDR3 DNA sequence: TGTGCCAGCAGCTTAGGACAGAAAGGAGGTGAAGCTTTCTTT. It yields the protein CASSLGQKGGEAFF.